These 8 T cell receptor beta chains share one sample of origin, sequenced in a study of T cell changes during pregnancy in multiple sclerosis. Here immunoSEQ multiplex PCR was the method, and the copy in TCRdb shows in-frame clones only, minus some. The table has approximately 44,000 clones, 90% seen once. Sequenced here: CD8+ T cells from peripheral blood mononuclear cells, sampled in the third trimester of pregnancy. The receptors derive from a female donor with multiple sclerosis, enrolled in a pregnancy study.

The chain joins TRBV27 to TRBJ2-5, with D possibly TRBD2 on 5 matching bases. Germline-derived CDR1 and CDR2 are MNHEY and SMNVEV (reference sequence). Between the trimmed V and J ends, which lost 2 bases and 5 bases, there was a span of 12 bases. This CDR3 comprises 14 residues. In nucleotides, the CDR3 is TGTGCCAGCAGTTTAGTCGGAGGTGGGGAGACCCAGTACTTC. Amino acids: CASSLVGGGETQYF.

This chain uses TRBV5-6 with TRBJ1-3; D gene uncertain. The CDR3 sequence is 14 residues long. The V gene lost 1 base and the J gene lost 0 bases, with 5 bases spanning the gap. Germline V gives CDR1 SGHDT, CDR2 YYEEEE. The chain's CDR3 is CASSLLSSGNTIYF. The DNA for the CDR3 is TGTGCCAGCAGCTTGCTATCCTCTGGAAACACCATATATTTT. The full variable domain, with the rest looked up from reference TRBV5-6 and TRBJ1-3, is DAGVTQSPTHLIKTRGQQVTLRCSPKSGHDTVSWYQQALGQGPQFIFQYYEEEERQRGNFPDRFSGHQFPNYSSELNVNALLLGDSALYLCASSLLSSGNTIYFGEGSWLTVV.

The rearrangement links TRBV28 to TRBJ1-5; D may be TRBD1 (5 bases). Looked up from germline, CDR1 is MDHEN and CDR2 is SYDVKM. CDR3 length: 11 residues. The V end lost 6 bases, the J end lost 11 bases, and 11 bases lay between the germline ends. CDR3 amino acids: CASSGHPTQHF. CDR3 bases: TGTGCCAGCAGCGGACATCCGACCCAGCATTTT. The full variable domain, with the rest looked up from reference TRBV28 and TRBJ1-5, is DVKVTQSSRYLVKRTGEKVFLECVQDMDHENMFWYRQDPGLGLRLIYFSYDVKMKEKGDIPEGYSVSREKKERFSLILESASTNQTSMYLCASSGHPTQHFGDGTRLSIL.

The chain employs TRBV7-3 and TRBJ2-1, with 11 bases fitting TRBD2. V gave up 3 bases and J gave up 5 bases; unmatched junction bases: 0. Germline V gene sequence: CDR1 SGHTA, CDR2 FQGTGA. This CDR3 region has 14 residues. CDR3 coding DNA: TGTGCCAGCAGCTTTAGCGGGGGGGACAATGAGCAGTTCTTC. Protein: CASSFSGGDNEQFF.

The chain combines TRBV28 with TRBJ2-3, with D unclear. The CDR3 runs to 11 residues. With 11 bases removed from V and 2 bases from J, the gap between germline ends came to 8 bases. Germline CDR1 is MDHEN and CDR2 is SYDVKM. The CDR3 loop reads CAGGSTDTQYF. CDR3 DNA sequence: TGTGCCGGTGGCTCCACAGATACGCAGTATTTT.

The chain employs TRBV7-6 and TRBJ1-1; 7 bases are a match to TRBD1. CDR3 length equals 16 residues. The germline CDR1 and CDR2 sequences are SGHVS and FNYEAQ. J lost 3 bases, V lost 2 bases, and 9 bases had no gene match. Here the CDR3 reads CASSLRDSESDTEAFF. The CDR3 bases are TGTGCCAGCAGCTTACGGGACAGCGAAAGCGACACTGAAGCTTTCTTT. Filled out from reference TRBV7-6 and TRBJ1-1, the complete variable domain reads GAGVSQSPRYKVTKRGQDVALRCDPISGHVSLYWYRQALGQGPEFLTYFNYEAQQDKSGLPNDRFSAERPEGSISTLTIQRTEQRDSAMYRCASSLRDSESDTEAFFGQGTRLTVV.

The chain combines TRBV11-2 with TRBJ2-7; 10 bases map to TRBD1. This CDR3 region has 15 residues. J gave up 4 bases and V 5 bases, and 8 bases lay outside the gene matches. Looked up from germline, CDR1 is SGHAT and CDR2 is FQNNGV. Here the CDR3 DNA reads TGTGCCAGCAGCCGAGGGACAGGGGAGGGGTACGAGCAGTACTTC. This sequence encodes CASSRGTGEGYEQYF.

V gene TRBV29-1 combines with J gene TRBJ2-1; D perhaps matches TRBD1 (5 bases). The CDR3 covers 11 residues. The V and J ends lost 8 bases and 6 bases respectively, with 11 bases between them. In germline, CDR1 is SQVTM, CDR2 ANQGSEA. CDR3 loop: CSLPQGNEQFF. CDR3 coding DNA: TGCAGCCTTCCCCAGGGCAATGAGCAGTTCTTC.